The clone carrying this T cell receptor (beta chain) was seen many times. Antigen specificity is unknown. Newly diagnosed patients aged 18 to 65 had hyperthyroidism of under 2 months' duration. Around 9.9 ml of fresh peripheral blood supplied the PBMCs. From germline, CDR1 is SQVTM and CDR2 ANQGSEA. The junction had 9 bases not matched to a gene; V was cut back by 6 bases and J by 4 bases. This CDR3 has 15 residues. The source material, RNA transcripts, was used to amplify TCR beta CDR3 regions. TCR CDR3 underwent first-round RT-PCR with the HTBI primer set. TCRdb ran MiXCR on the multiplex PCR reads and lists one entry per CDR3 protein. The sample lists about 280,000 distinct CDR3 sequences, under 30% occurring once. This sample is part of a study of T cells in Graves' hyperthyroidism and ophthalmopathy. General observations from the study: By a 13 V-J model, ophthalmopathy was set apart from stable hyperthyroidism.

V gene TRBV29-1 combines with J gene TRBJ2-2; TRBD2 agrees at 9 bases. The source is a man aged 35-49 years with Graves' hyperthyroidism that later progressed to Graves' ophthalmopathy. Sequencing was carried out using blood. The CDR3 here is CSVYVAGVGTGELFF. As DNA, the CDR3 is TGCAGCGTCTACGTAGCGGGAGTGGGCACCGGGGAGCTGTTTTTT.